This T cell receptor (beta chain) was found in a study of CD8 T cells in ankylosing spondylitis. Study-wide results and limits: Previously reported in reactive arthritis synovial fluid and blood were some of the motif variants.

Germline CDR1 and CDR2: SEHNR and FQNEAQ (reference sequence). This CDR3 has 15 amino acids. V lost 4 bases and J lost 2; bases outside the gene matches: 7. This clonotype was detected many times. What it binds is unknown. TCRdb reanalysed the 5' RACE reads using MiXCR and keeps one entry per CDR3 protein. This sample has about 240,000 distinct CDR3 sequences, with 9.5% to 12% found just once. The source is a male donor with ankylosing spondylitis or in good health (not recorded which). The sample consisted of blood, either unsorted or a sorted T cell fraction (not recorded which). J is TRBJ2-5 and V is TRBV7-9, with 7 bases aligning to TRBD2. CDR3 sequence: CASSSTSRGQETQYF. In nucleotides, the CDR3 is TGTGCCAGCAGCTCGACTAGCCGGGGACAAGAGACCCAGTACTTC. Drawing the rest from reference TRBV7-9 and TRBJ2-5, the complete variable domain is DTGVSQNPRHKITKRGQNVTFRCDPISEHNRLYWYRQTLGQGPEFLTYFQNEAQLEKSRLLSDRFSAERPKGSFSTLEIQRTEQGDSAMYLCASSSTSRGQETQYFGPGTRLLVL.